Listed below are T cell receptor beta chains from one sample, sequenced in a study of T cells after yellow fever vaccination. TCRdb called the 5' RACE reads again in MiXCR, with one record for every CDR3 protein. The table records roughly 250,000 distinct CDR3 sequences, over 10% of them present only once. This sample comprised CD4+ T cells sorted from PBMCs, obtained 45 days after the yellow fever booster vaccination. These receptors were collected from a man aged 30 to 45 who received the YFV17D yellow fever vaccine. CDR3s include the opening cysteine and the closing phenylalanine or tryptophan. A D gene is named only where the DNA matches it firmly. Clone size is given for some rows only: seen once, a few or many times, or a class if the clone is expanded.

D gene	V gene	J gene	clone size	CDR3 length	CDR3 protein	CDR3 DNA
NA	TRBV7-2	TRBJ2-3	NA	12	CASSLDVDTLYF	TGTGCCAGCAGCTTGGACGTAGATACGCTGTATTTT
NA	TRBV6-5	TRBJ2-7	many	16	CASSYSASGTGYEQYF	TGTGCCAGCAGTTACTCGGCTAGCGGGACAGGCTACGAGCAGTACTTC
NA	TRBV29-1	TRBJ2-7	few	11	CSVFGGDEQYF	TGCAGCGTGTTTGGAGGGGACGAGCAGTACTTC
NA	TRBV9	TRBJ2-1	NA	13	CASSVGTNNEQFF	TGTGCCAGCAGCGTCGGGACAAACAATGAGCAGTTCTTC
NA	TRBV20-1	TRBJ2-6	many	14	CSARSSGLANVLTF	TGCAGTGCTCGATCCTCAGGTTTGGCCAACGTCCTGACTTTC
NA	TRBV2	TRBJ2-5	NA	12	CASNWGLETQYF	TGTGCCAGCAATTGGGGGTTGGAGACCCAGTACTTC
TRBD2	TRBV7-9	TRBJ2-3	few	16	CASSFTSGASTDTQYF	TGTGCCAGCAGCTTTACTAGCGGGGCTAGCACAGATACGCAGTATTTT
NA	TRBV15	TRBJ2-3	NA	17	CATSTRRAVSIGDTQYF	TGTGCCACCAGCACACGCCGGGCGGTCTCTATCGGGGATACGCAGTATTTT
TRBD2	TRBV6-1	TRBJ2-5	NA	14	CASRSLAGDETQYF	TGTGCCAGCAGGTCTCTAGCGGGAGATGAGACCCAGTACTTC
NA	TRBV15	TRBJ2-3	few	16	CATSRGLGKSTDTQYF	TGTGCCACCAGCAGAGGACTAGGCAAAAGCACAGATACGCAGTATTTT
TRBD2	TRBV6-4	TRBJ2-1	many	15	CASSETSGAYNEQFF	TGTGCCAGCAGCGAGACTAGCGGGGCGTACAATGAGCAGTTCTTC
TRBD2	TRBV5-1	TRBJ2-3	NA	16	CASSRTSGRSADTQYF	TGCGCCAGCAGCCGGACTAGCGGGAGGAGCGCAGATACGCAGTATTTT
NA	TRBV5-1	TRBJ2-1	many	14	CASSFRDWNNEQFF	TGCGCCAGCAGCTTCCGAGACTGGAACAATGAGCAGTTCTTC
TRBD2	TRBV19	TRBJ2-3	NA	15	CASSTPGLAGGTQYF	TGTGCCAGTAGTACTCCTGGACTAGCGGGAGGGACGCAGTATTTT
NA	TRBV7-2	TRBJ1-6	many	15	CASSFVGQNNSPLHF	TGTGCCAGCAGCTTCGTGGGCCAGAATAATTCACCCCTCCACTTT
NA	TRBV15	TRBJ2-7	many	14	CATSRPGLQYEQYF	TGTGCCACCAGCAGACCGGGGCTTCAATACGAGCAGTACTTC
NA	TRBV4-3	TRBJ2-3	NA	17	CASSQGHEGTMGDTQYF	TGCGCCAGCAGCCAAGGTCACGAAGGGACGATGGGGGATACGCAGTATTTT
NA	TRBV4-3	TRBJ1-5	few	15	CASSQDVGSNQPQHF	TGCGCCAGCAGCCAAGATGTGGGCTCCAATCAGCCCCAGCATTTT
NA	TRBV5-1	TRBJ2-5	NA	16	CASSLGSGRGQETQYF	TGCGCCAGCAGCTTGGGAAGCGGACGGGGCCAAGAGACCCAGTACTTC
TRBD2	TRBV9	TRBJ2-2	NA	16	CASSVLSGKGAGELFF	TGTGCCAGCAGCGTGCTTAGCGGGAAGGGGGCCGGGGAGCTGTTTTTT
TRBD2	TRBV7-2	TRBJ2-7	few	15	CASSSYTSGRSEQYF	TGTGCCAGCAGCAGTTACACTAGCGGGAGGTCCGAGCAGTACTTC
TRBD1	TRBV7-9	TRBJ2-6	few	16	CAAWGTGTSGANVLTF	TGTGCCGCCTGGGGGACAGGGACTTCTGGGGCCAACGTCCTGACTTTC
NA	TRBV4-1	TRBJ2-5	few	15	CASSQVFVTHSRRYF	TGCGCCAGCAGCCAAGTATTCGTGACGCACTCTCGGAGGTACTTC
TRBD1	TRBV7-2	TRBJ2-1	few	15	CASSFTGQAYNEQFF	TGTGCCAGCAGCTTTACCGGACAGGCCTACAATGAGCAGTTCTTC
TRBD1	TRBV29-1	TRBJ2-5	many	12	CSVDRGEETQYF	TGCAGCGTGGACAGGGGGGAAGAGACCCAGTACTTC
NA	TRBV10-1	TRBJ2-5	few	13	CASSEFQLGTQYF	TGCGCCAGCAGTGAGTTCCAGCTAGGGACCCAGTACTTC
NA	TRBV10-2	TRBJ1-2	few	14	CASSGQAANYGYTF	TGCGCCAGCAGTGGTCAGGCCGCTAACTATGGCTACACCTTC
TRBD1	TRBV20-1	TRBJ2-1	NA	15	CSASLTGTGFVRLFF	TGCAGTGCTAGCCTGACCGGGACAGGTTTTGTACGGCTGTTCTTC
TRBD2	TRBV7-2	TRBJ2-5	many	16	CASSLVAGGPGETQYF	TGTGCCAGCAGCTTAGTTGCGGGAGGCCCGGGAGAGACCCAGTACTTC
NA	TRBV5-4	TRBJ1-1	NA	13	CASRAYRNTEAFF	TGTGCCAGCAGGGCATACAGGAACACTGAAGCTTTCTTT
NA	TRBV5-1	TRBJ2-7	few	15	CASSLTGRTTYEQYF	TGCGCCAGCAGCTTGACAGGGCGAACAACCTACGAGCAGTACTTC